The rows below give T cell receptor beta chains drawn from one sample of a study of tumor-infiltrating lymphocytes in primary liver carcinoma. TCRdb redid the calling of the multiplex PCR reads with MiXCR, one entry per CDR3 protein. Here the sample spans approximately 80,000 distinct CDR3 sequences, roughly two thirds being singletons. The sequenced sample was tumor-adjacent normal liver tissue. The receptors originated from a man aged 40-49 years with primary liver carcinoma and hepatitis B virus infection. CDR3s include the opening cysteine and the closing phenylalanine or tryptophan. A D gene is named only where the DNA matches it firmly. Rows may omit the clone size; those that give it use once, few, many or a size class.

cdr3_aa	cdr3_nt	d_call	j_call	clone_size	v_call
CASSQADMDYGYTF	TGCGCCAGTAGCCAGGCCGACATGGACTATGGCTACACCTTC	-	TRBJ1-2	-	TRBV4-1
CAWRVFLRDEQFF	TGTGCCTGGAGAGTATTTCTCCGGGATGAGCAGTTCTTC	-	TRBJ2-1	-	TRBV30
CANSLWGPGISYEQYF	TGTGCAAACAGTTTATGGGGACCGGGGATCTCCTACGAGCAGTACTTC	-	TRBJ2-7	-	TRBV28
CASSVAENSPLHF	TGTGCCAGCAGCGTAGCGGAAAATTCACCCCTACACTTT	-	TRBJ1-6	-	TRBV9
CDISLEGADGELFF	TGTGACATCAGCTTAGAGGGGGCCGACGGGGAGCTGTTTTTT	TRBD1	TRBJ2-2	-	TRBV7-9
CASSLVISGTYNEQFF	TGTGCCAGCAGCTTAGTCATTAGCGGGACCTACAATGAGCAGTTCTTC	TRBD2	TRBJ2-1	-	TRBV7-6
CASSLSGSYNEQFF	TGTGCCAGCAGCTTAAGCGGGAGCTACAATGAGCAGTTCTTC	TRBD2	TRBJ2-1	-	TRBV11-3
CASSKPGLNFTGKDTQYF	TGTGCGAGCAGCAAACCGGGACTAAACTTCACCGGGAAGGATACGCAGTATTTT	TRBD2	TRBJ2-3	-	TRBV7-8
CSVTSSGSMYEQYF	TGCAGCGTGACCTCGAGCGGGAGTATGTACGAGCAGTACTTC	TRBD2	TRBJ2-7	medium-sized	TRBV29-1
CASSSYGGSTDTWYF	TGTGCCAGCAGCTCCTACGGGGGTAGCACAGATACGTGGTATTTT	-	TRBJ2-3	-	TRBV11-2
CASSQDPGGANYDYTF	TGCGCCAGCAGTCAAGATCCGGGAGGGGCGAACTATGACTACACCTTC	-	TRBJ1-2	-	TRBV4-1
CADSLLTGSQETQYF	TGTGCCGACAGCTTACTCACAGGGAGCCAAGAGACCCAGTACTTC	-	TRBJ2-5	-	TRBV7-9
CASSVGITNYEQYF	TGTGCCAGCAGCGTAGGTATTACAAACTACGAGCAGTACTTC	-	TRBJ2-7	once	TRBV9
CSVRPAGENYNEQFF	TGCAGTGTTCGCCCTGCGGGAGAGAACTACAATGAGCAGTTCTTC	TRBD2	TRBJ2-1	few	TRBV29-1
CASSSKETQYF	TGTGCCAGCAGCTCCAAAGAGACCCAGTACTTC	-	TRBJ2-5	many	TRBV5-6
CASSEIVPRAGGLDTQYF	TGTGCCAGCAGTGAAATCGTCCCGCGGGCGGGAGGTTTAGATACGCAGTATTTT	TRBD2	TRBJ2-3	many	TRBV6-1
CASSYILSGEQFF	TGCGCCAGCAGTTACATCTTAAGCGGGGAGCAGTTTTTT	TRBD2	TRBJ2-2	-	TRBV6-2/TRBV6-3
CASSFDRGPAGVGEQFF	TGTGCCAGCAGCTTTGACAGGGGACCAGCGGGAGTCGGGGAGCAGTTCTTC	-	TRBJ2-1	-	TRBV11-2
CSVDRTAMGDTQYF	TGCAGCGTTGACAGGACGGCCATGGGGGATACACAGTATTTT	-	TRBJ2-3	-	TRBV29-1
CASSQRDRGNTGAFF	TGCGCCAGCAGCCAGCGGGATCGTGGGAACACTGGAGCTTTCTTT	-	TRBJ1-1	-	TRBV4-3
CAGSQGLRDTQYF	TGCGCCGGCAGCCAAGGTCTCAGGGATACGCAGTATTTT	-	TRBJ2-3	-	TRBV4-3
CASSFASSSGKLFF	TGCGCCAGCAGCTTTGCTAGCTCCTCCGGGAAGCTGTTTTTT	-	TRBJ2-2	-	TRBV4-1
CTSSPNKGRTDTQYF	TGTACAAGCAGCCCCAATAAGGGGAGAACAGATACGCAGTATTTT	-	TRBJ2-3	-	TRBV5-5
CSSSLRREGYNEQFF	TGTAGCAGCAGCTTACGTCGGGAGGGCTACAATGAACAGTTCTTC	TRBD2	TRBJ2-1	-	TRBV11-2
CANRPGLREQYF	TGTGCCAACAGGCCGGGACTACGAGAGCAGTACTTC	TRBD2	TRBJ2-7	-	TRBV6-5
CISSMVGGGPYNEQFF	TGTATCAGCAGCATGGTTGGGGGAGGCCCCTACAATGAGCAGTTCTTC	-	TRBJ2-1	once	TRBV7-8